Listed below are T cell receptor beta chains from one sample, sequenced in a study of OX40 agonist ivuxolimab in advanced cancers. Assay: immunoSEQ multiplex PCR; the TCRdb copy retains only in-frame clones and omits some. There are over 55,000 clones in the sample; 80% to 90% occur only once, and 2.4% lies in the top ten. The material was CD4+ or CD8+ T cells sorted from blood, obtained in a trial of the OX40 agonist ivuxolimab. These receptors were obtained from an adult with an advanced solid tumor such as melanoma, head and neck, liver or kidney cancer. CDR3s include the opening cysteine and the closing phenylalanine or tryptophan. D genes are given only for firm matches. The size of a clone is reported for some rows only, either as once, few or many, or as a class for expanded clones.

V	D	J	size	DNA	CDR3
TRBV18	TRBD1	TRBJ2-7	.	TGTGCCAGCTCACTGGACAGGGACGAGCAGTACTTC	CASSLDRDEQYF
TRBV30	.	TRBJ1-2	few	TGTGCCTGGAGTCCATATACAGGGTCACATTTCGGTGGCTACACCTTC	CAWSPYTGSHFGGYTF
TRBV5-6	TRBD1	TRBJ2-5	.	TGTGCCAGCAGAGCGAGGGGGCAGGAGACCCAGTACTTC	CASRARGQETQYF
TRBV2	TRBD2	TRBJ2-3	.	TGTGCCAGCAGTGTGGGACTAGCGGGGGCCACAGATACGCAGTATTTT	CASSVGLAGATDTQYF
TRBV5-1	.	TRBJ1-3	.	TGCGCCAGCAGCCCCCAGGACTCTGGAAACACCATATATTTT	CASSPQDSGNTIYF
TRBV12-5	TRBD2	TRBJ2-7	.	TGTGCTAGTGGTTTGGTACTTTCCAGGACTAGCGGGGTGTTGTCCTACGAGCAGTACTTC	CASGLVLSRTSGVLSYEQYF
TRBV11-3	TRBD2	TRBJ2-1	.	TGTGCCAGCAGCTTAGTAGCCCTAGCGGGAGGGAGCCACAATGAGCAGTTCTTC	CASSLVALAGGSHNEQFF
TRBV7-2	.	TRBJ1-2	.	TGTGCCAGCAGCCGTGACAGGTTTGCTAACTATGGCTACACCTTC	CASSRDRFANYGYTF
TRBV6-5	TRBD1	TRBJ1-4	.	TGTGCCAGCAGTACGGGACAGGCGGGGGAAAAACTGTTTTTT	CASSTGQAGEKLFF
TRBV5-1	.	TRBJ2-5	.	TGCGCCAGCAGTCATCAAGAGACCCAGTACTTC	CASSHQETQYF
TRBV6-5	.	TRBJ1-1	.	TGTGCCAGCAGTTACTTAGGCAGGCCGGGCACTGAAGCTTTCTTT	CASSYLGRPGTEAFF
TRBV2	TRBD1	TRBJ1-1	few	TGTGCCAGCAGGGGACAGGGACTCGGGACTGAAGCTTTCTTT	CASRGQGLGTEAFF
TRBV7-9	.	TRBJ2-1	.	TGTGCCAGCAGCTTACGACAGGAACCCTACAATGAGCAGTTCTTC	CASSLRQEPYNEQFF
TRBV10-3	.	TRBJ2-1	.	TGTGCCATCAGTGTAAGCAAGCGATCAGCCAATGAGCAGTTCTTC	CAISVSKRSANEQFF
TRBV11-3	TRBD1	TRBJ2-5	.	TGTGCCAGCAGCCCACAGGGGGAGGCGGGGACCCAGTACTTC	CASSPQGEAGTQYF
TRBV9	.	TRBJ1-3	.	TGTGCCAGCAGCGTAGGGGGGGTAGGTGGAAACACCATATATTTT	CASSVGGVGGNTIYF
TRBV7-9	TRBD2	TRBJ2-3	.	TGTGCCAGCAGCCCCGAGACTAGCGGGGGGCGGGCAGATACGCAGTATTTT	CASSPETSGGRADTQYF
TRBV5-6	.	TRBJ2-5	.	TGTGCCAGCAGCTTTCCGTACCAAGAGACCCAGTACTTC	CASSFPYQETQYF
TRBV21-1	.	TRBJ1-5	.	TGTGCCAGCAGCAAAAAAGGGGGGTGGACAGGTGAAAGCAATCAGCCCCAGCATTTT	CASSKKGGWTGESNQPQHF
TRBV6-5	.	TRBJ2-3	.	TGTGCCAGCAATACACAATCGGGGGATACGCAGTATTTT	CASNTQSGDTQYF
TRBV27	.	TRBJ1-3	.	TGTGCCAGCAGGCGGGGGTGGGACTCTGGAAACACCATATATTTT	CASRRGWDSGNTIYF
TRBV5-4	.	TRBJ1-3	.	TGTGCCAGCAGCTTTGGGGGCTCTGGAAACACCATATATTTT	CASSFGGSGNTIYF
TRBV5-5	TRBD2	TRBJ2-2	.	TGTGCCAGCAGCTTCGGGGGACTAGCGACCGGGGAGCTGTTTTTT	CASSFGGLATGELFF
TRBV6-5	TRBD1	TRBJ1-2	.	TGTGCCAGCAGTTATTCCGGGACAGGGGGAGGCTATGGCTACACCTTC	CASSYSGTGGGYGYTF
TRBV6-5	.	TRBJ1-1	.	TGTGCCAGCAAGAGCTGGACAGAGAACACTGAAGCTTTCTTT	CASKSWTENTEAFF
TRBV10-3	.	TRBJ2-3	.	TGTGCCATCGGAGAGGAGTTGGAGCTAAATACGCAGTATTTT	CAIGEELELNTQYF
TRBV4-2	.	TRBJ2-1	once	TGTGCCAGCAGCCAAGATCGTCTAACATACGGGAATGAGCAGTTCTTC	CASSQDRLTYGNEQFF
TRBV15	.	TRBJ1-2	.	TGTGCCACCAGCAGAGATTCTCAGGGGAGCTATGGCTACACCTTC	CATSRDSQGSYGYTF
TRBV6-5	.	TRBJ1-4	.	TGTGCCAGCAGTTACGGACAGCACAATGAAAAACTGTTTTTT	CASSYGQHNEKLFF
TRBV5-1	TRBD1	TRBJ1-1	.	TGCGCCAGCAAGGTTGGGACAGCCAACACTGAAGCTTTCTTT	CASKVGTANTEAFF
TRBV7-2	.	TRBJ2-7	once	TGTGCCAGCAGCTTAGCTTCCAGTGTTCAGGGTTCATACGAGCAGTACTTC	CASSLASSVQGSYEQYF
TRBV7-3	TRBD1	TRBJ1-1	.	TGTGCCAGCAGCTTAGGGGGGACAGGGCGAACTGAAGCTTTCTTT	CASSLGGTGRTEAFF
TRBV10-3	.	TRBJ1-1	.	TGTGCCATCAGTGAGTCGGACGGGGTTTACGCTTTCTTT	CAISESDGVYAFF
TRBV5-6	TRBD1	TRBJ2-5	few	TGTGCCAGCAGACCAAGCCGGGACAGGGGGCAGGCCCGGCAAGAGACCCAGTACTTC	CASRPSRDRGQARQETQYF
TRBV6-5	TRBD2	TRBJ2-3	.	TGTGCCAGCAGTCGAGCGACTAGCGGGACAGATACGCAGTATTTT	CASSRATSGTDTQYF
TRBV30	TRBD2	TRBJ2-1	.	TGTGCCTGGGTCGGGGCTAGCGGGACCTGGGGTGAGCAGTTCTTC	CAWVGASGTWGEQFF
TRBV6-5	TRBD1	TRBJ1-2	once	TGTGCCAGCAGTCCGGCGAAAGGGACAGCTGGGGGCACCTTC	CASSPAKGTAGGTF
TRBV4-1	.	TRBJ1-1	.	TGCGCCAGCAGCCCGTGGGAAGGACCGAACACTGAAGCTTTCTTT	CASSPWEGPNTEAFF
TRBV5-1	.	TRBJ2-7	few	TGCGCCAGCAGCTCACAGGGAACGGGAGAGCAGTACTTC	CASSSQGTGEQYF
TRBV10-3	.	TRBJ1-2	.	TGTGCCATCAGTGAGTCTGGGGTTCCACCTGGTGGCTACACCTTC	CAISESGVPPGGYTF
TRBV7-7	TRBD2	TRBJ2-5	once	TGTGCCAGCAGCCGGACTGGGGGGGGATCCCAAGAGACCCAGTACTTC	CASSRTGGGSQETQYF
TRBV13	.	TRBJ2-7	.	TGTGCCAGTGGATCGGAGCAGTACTTC	CASGSEQYF
TRBV13	.	TRBJ1-1	.	TGTGCCAGCCACCAAAGCAGGGGTACTGAAGCTTTCTTT	CASHQSRGTEAFF
TRBV7-2	TRBD2	TRBJ2-4	.	TGTGCCAGCAGCTTTCCTCTGGGACTAGCGGGAAACATTCAGTACTTC	CASSFPLGLAGNIQYF
TRBV7-2	.	TRBJ1-4	.	TGTGCCAGCAGCTTAAGGGAGGGTAATGAAAAACTGTTTTTT	CASSLREGNEKLFF
TRBV28	.	TRBJ1-2	.	TGTGCCAGCAGTTTTCACGGCTATGGCTACACCTTC	CASSFHGYGYTF
TRBV9	TRBD2	TRBJ2-7	few	TGTGCCAGCAGCCCAACGAGCGGACTAGCGGGAGCCAACGAGCAGTACTTC	CASSPTSGLAGANEQYF
TRBV7-3	TRBD1	TRBJ2-2	once	TGTGCCAGCAGTCCAAGGACAGGGGTGGCCGGGGAGCTGTTTTTT	CASSPRTGVAGELFF
TRBV7-3	TRBD2	TRBJ2-5	.	TGTGCCAGCAGCTTGGGGGGTCTAGGCGGGAGGGCAGGTGAGACCCAGTACTTC	CASSLGGLGGRAGETQYF
TRBV6-1	.	TRBJ1-1	.	TGTGCCAGCAGTCCTGGACAGAGGAACACTGAAGCTTTCTTT	CASSPGQRNTEAFF
TRBV7-2	.	TRBJ1-5	.	TGTGCCAGCAGCTTTAGACAGGATAGCAATCAGCCCCAGCATTTT	CASSFRQDSNQPQHF
TRBV9	.	TRBJ1-4	.	TGTGCCAGCAGCGCAGGAGGGACCTCTTATGAAAAACTGTTTTTT	CASSAGGTSYEKLFF
TRBV29-1	TRBD2	TRBJ2-7	.	TGCAGCTCCGGGGAGGGCCCTTACGAGCAGTACTTC	CSSGEGPYEQYF
TRBV18	.	TRBJ2-1	.	TGTGCCAGCTCACCACCCCCGTCAAATGAGCAGTTCTTC	CASSPPPSNEQFF
TRBV25-1	.	TRBJ1-2	once	TGTGCCAGCAGTTGGAGCTATGGCTACACCTTC	CASSWSYGYTF
TRBV7-3	.	TRBJ2-7	.	TGTGCCAGCAGCTCAGCGCCAGGTAACGAGCAGTACTTC	CASSSAPGNEQYF
TRBV4-1	.	TRBJ2-5	.	TGCGCCAGCAGCCGCCTCGAACAAGAGACCCAGTACTTC	CASSRLEQETQYF
TRBV7-8	.	TRBJ2-7	.	TGTGCCAGCAGCTTTTCTTACGGGGTCCCTCTTTCCGAGCAGTACTTC	CASSFSYGVPLSEQYF
TRBV29-1	.	TRBJ2-3	.	TGCAGCGCCGACAACATGGCAGATACGCAGTATTTT	CSADNMADTQYF
TRBV5-1	.	TRBJ2-7	.	TGCGCCAGCAGGGACGGTGGGTCTTTCGAGCAGTACTTC	CASRDGGSFEQYF